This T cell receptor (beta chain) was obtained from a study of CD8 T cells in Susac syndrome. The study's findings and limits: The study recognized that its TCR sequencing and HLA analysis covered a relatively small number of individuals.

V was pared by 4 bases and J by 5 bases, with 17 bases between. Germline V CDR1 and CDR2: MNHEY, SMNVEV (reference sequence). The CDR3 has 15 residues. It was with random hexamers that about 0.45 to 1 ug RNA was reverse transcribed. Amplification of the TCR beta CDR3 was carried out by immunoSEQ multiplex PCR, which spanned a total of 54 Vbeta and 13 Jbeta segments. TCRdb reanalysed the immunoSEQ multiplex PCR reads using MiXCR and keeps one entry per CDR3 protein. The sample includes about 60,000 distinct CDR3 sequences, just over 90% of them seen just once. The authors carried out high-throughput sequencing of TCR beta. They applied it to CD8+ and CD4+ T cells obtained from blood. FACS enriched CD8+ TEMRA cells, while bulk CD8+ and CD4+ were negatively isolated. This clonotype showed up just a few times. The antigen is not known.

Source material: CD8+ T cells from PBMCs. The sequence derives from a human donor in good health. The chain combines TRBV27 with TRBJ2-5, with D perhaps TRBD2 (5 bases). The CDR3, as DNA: TGTGCCAGCAGTTCGGGCCATCCACGAGGGGAGACCCAGTACTTC. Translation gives CASSSGHPRGETQYF.